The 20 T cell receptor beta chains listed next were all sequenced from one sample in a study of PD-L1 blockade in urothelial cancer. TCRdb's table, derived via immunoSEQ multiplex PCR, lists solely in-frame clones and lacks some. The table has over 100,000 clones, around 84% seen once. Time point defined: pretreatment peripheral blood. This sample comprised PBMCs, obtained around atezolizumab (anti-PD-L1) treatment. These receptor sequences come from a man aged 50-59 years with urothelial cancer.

CDR3 amino acids: CASSTPLGTGGSYEQYF. CDR3 DNA sequence: TGTGCCAGCAGCACCCCCCTCGGGACAGGGGGCTCGTACGAGCAGTACTTC. The chain is built from TRBV7-2 and TRBJ2-7, with TRBD1 identical over 12 bases. CDR1 and CDR2 from the germline V gene are SGHTA and FQGNSA. The CDR3 is made up of 17 amino acids. V shed 5 bases and J 4 bases; nucleotides not matched to a gene: 12.

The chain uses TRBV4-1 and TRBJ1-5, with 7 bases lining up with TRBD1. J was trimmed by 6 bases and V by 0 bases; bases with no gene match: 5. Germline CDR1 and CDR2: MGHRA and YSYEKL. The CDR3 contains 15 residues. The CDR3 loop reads CASSQDGGGGQPQHF. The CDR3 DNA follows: TGCGCCAGCAGCCAAGACGGAGGGGGCGGTCAGCCCCAGCATTTT.

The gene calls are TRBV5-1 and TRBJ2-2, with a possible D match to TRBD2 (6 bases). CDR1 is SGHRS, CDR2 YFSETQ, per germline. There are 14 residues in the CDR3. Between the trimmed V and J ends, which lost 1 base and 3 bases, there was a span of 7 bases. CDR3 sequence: CASSLQRDTGELFF. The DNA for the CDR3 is TGCGCCAGCAGCTTGCAGCGGGACACCGGGGAGCTGTTTTTT.

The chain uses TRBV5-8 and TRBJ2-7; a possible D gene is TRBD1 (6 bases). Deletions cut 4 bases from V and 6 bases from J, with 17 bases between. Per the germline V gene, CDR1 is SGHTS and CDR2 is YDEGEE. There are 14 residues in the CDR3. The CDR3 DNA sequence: TGTGCCAGCAGCAGGACAGCCCCTATTCTCGAGCAGTACTTC. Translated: CASSRTAPILEQYF.

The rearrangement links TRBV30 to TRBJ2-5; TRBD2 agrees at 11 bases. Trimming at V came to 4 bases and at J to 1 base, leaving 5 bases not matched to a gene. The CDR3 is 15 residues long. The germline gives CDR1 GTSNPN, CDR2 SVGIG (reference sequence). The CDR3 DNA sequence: TGTGCCTGGACCGGGACTAGCGGCCCCCAAGAGACCCAGTACTTC. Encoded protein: CAWTGTSGPQETQYF.

CDR3: CASSLWTGTYEQYF. CDR3 DNA: TGCGCCAGCAGCTTGTGGACAGGGACCTACGAGCAGTACTTC. The genes are TRBV5-1 and TRBJ2-7, with TRBD1 matching over 8 bases. This CDR3 has 14 residues. CDR1 and CDR2 (germline): SGHRS, YFSETQ. Trimming cost V 1 base and J 2 bases; bases outside gene matches: 2.

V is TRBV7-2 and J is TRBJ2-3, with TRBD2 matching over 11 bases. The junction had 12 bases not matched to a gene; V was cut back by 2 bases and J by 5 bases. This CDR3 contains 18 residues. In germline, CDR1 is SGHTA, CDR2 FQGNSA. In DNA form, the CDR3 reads TGTGCCAGCAGCTTACATACACTAGCGGGAGCGGGGGGAGATACGCAGTATTTT. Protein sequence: CASSLHTLAGAGGDTQYF.

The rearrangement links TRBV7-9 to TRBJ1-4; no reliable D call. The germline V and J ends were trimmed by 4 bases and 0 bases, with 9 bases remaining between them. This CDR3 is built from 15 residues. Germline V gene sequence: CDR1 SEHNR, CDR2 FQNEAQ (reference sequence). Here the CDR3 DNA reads TGTGCCAGCAGCTCCTACAGCACAACTAATGAAAAACTGTTTTTT. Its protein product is CASSSYSTTNEKLFF.

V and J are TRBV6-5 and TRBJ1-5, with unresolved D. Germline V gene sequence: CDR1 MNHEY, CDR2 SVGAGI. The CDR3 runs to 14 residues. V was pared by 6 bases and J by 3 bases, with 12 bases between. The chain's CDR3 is CASSAGRDNQPQHF. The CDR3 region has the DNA TGTGCCAGCAGCGCCGGGAGGGACAATCAGCCCCAGCATTTT.

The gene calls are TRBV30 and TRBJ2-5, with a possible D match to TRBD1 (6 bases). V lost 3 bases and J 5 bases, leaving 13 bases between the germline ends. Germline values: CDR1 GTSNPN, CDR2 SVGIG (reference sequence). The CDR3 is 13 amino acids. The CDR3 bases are TGTGCCTGGAGGAAACAGGGTCGGGAGACCCAGTACTTC. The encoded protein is CAWRKQGRETQYF.

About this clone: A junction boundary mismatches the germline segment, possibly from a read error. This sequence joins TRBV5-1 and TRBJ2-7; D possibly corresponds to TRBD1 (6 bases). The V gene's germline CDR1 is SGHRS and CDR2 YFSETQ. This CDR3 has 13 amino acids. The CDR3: CASSFDRYTEQYF. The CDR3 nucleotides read TGTGCCAGCAGCTTTGACAGGTACACTGAGCAGTACTTC.

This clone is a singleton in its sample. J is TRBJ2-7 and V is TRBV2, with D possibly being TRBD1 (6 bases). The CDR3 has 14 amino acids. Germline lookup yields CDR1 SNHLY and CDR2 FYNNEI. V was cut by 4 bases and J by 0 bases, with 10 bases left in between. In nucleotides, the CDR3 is TGTGCCAGCAGTGCTGGGACACCCTCCTACGAGCAGTACTTC. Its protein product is CASSAGTPSYEQYF. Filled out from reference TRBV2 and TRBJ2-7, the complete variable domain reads EPEVTQTPSHQVTQMGQEVILRCVPISNHLYFYWYRQILGQKVEFLVSFYNNEISEKSEIFDDQFSVERPDGSNFTLKIRSTKLEDSAMYFCASSAGTPSYEQYFGPGTRLTVT.

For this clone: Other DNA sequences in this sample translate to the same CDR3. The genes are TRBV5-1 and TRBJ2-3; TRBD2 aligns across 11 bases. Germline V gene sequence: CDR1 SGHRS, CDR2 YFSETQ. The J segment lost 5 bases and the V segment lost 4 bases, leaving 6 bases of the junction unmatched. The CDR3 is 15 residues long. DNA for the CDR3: TGCGCCAGCAGCCTTAGCGGGAGGGCCGGAGATACGCAGTATTTT. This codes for CASSLSGRAGDTQYF.

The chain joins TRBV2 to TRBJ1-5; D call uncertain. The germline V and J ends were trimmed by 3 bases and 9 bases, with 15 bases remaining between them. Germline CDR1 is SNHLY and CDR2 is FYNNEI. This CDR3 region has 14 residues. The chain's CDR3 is CASSDRVGGWPQHF. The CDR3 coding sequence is TGTGCCAGCAGTGATCGGGTCGGAGGATGGCCCCAGCATTTT.

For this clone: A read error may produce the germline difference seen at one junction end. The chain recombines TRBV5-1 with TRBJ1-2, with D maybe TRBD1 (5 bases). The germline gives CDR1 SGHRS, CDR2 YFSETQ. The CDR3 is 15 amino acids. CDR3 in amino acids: CASSLVGGPSYGYTF. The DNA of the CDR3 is TGTGCCAGCAGCTTGGTCGGGGGTCCTTCCTATGGCTACACCTTC.

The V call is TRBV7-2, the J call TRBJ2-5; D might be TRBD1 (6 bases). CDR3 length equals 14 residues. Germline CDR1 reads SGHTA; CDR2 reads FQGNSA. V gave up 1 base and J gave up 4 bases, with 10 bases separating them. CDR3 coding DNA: TGTGCCAGCAGCTTAGGGGTAGGGGGAGAGACCCAGTACTTC. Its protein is CASSLGVGGETQYF. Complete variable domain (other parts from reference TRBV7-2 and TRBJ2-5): GAGVSQSPSNKVTEKGKDVELRCDPISGHTALYWYRQSLGQGLEFLIYFQGNSAPDKSGLPSDRFSAERTGGSVSTLTIQRTQQEDSAVYLCASSLGVGGETQYFGPGTRLLVL.

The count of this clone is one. This chain's CDR3 is CASSLAGSYGYTF. The CDR3 coding sequence is TGTGCCAGCAGCTTGGCCGGGAGCTATGGCTACACCTTC. The chain employs TRBV5-6 and TRBJ1-2; D remains unclear. Germline V gives CDR1 SGHDT, CDR2 YYEEEE. This CDR3 is built from 13 residues. V dropped 0 bases and J dropped 4 bases, with 7 bases sitting between them.

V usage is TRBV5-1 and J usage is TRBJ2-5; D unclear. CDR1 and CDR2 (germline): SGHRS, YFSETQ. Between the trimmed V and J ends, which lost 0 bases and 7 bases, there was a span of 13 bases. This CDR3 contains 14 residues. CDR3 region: CASSLDRRSWTQYF. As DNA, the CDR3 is TGCGCCAGCAGCTTGGACCGCCGGTCCTGGACCCAGTACTTC.

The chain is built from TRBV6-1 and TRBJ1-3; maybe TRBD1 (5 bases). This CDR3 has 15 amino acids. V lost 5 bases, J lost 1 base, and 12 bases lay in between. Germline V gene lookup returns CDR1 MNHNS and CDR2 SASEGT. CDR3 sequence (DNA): TGTGCCAGCAGTAGGGGTTCCAGGTCTGGAAACACCATATATTTT. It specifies CASSRGSRSGNTIYF.

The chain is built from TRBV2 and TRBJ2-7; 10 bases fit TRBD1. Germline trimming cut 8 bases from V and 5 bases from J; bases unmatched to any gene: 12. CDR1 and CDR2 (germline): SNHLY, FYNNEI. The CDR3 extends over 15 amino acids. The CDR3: CASRIDRGRVNEQYF. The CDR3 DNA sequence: TGTGCCAGCCGGATCGACAGGGGGCGCGTCAACGAGCAGTACTTC.